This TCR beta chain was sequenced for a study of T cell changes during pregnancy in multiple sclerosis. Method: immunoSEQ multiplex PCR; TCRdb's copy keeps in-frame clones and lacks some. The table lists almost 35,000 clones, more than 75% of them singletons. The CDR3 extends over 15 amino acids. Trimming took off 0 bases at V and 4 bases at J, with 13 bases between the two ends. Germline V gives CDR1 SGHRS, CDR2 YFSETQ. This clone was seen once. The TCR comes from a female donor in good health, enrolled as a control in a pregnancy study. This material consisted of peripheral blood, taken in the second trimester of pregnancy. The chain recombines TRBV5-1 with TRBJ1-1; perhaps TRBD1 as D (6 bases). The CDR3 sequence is CASSLAPGASTEAFF. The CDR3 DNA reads TGCGCCAGCAGCTTGGCCCCAGGGGCCTCCACTGAAGCTTTCTTT.